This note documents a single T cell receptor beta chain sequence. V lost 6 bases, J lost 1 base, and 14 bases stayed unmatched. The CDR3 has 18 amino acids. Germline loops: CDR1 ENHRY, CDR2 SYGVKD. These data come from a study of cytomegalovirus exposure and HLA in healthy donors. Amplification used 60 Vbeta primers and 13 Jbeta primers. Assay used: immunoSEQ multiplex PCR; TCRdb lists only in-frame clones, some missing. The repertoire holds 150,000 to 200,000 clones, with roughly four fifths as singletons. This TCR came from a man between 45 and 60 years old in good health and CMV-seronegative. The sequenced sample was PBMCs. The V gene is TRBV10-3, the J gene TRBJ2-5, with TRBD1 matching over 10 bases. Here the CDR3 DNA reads TGTGCCATCAGCCCGGGACAGGGGTCGGGCCTGGCCCAAGAGACCCAGTACTTC. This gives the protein CAISPGQGSGLAQETQYF.